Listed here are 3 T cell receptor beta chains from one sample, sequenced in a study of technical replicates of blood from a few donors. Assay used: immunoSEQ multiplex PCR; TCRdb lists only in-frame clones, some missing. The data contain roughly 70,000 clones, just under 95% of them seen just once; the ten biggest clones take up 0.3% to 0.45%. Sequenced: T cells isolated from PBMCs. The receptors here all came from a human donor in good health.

CDR3 nucleotide sequence: TGCAGCGTTACAGGGGGGCGTCGGGACACTGAAGCTTTCTTT. Encoded protein: CSVTGGRRDTEAFF. The genes are TRBV29-1 and TRBJ1-1, with 8 bases aligning to TRBD1. CDR3 size: 14 residues. The V segment lost 5 bases and the J segment 3 bases; nucleotides outside the gene matches: 8. The germline gives CDR1 SQVTM, CDR2 ANQGSEA.

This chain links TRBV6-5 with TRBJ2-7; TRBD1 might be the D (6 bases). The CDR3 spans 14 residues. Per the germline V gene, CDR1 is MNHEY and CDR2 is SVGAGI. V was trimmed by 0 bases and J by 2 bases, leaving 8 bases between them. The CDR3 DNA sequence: TGTGCCAGCAGTTACTCTGGACAGACCTACGAGCAGTACTTC. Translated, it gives CASSYSGQTYEQYF.

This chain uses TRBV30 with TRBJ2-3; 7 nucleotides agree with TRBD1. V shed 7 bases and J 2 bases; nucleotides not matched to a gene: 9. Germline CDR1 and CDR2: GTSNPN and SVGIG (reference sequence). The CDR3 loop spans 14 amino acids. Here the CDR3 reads CASATGLDTDTQYF. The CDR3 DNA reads TGTGCCTCCGCGACAGGGCTAGACACAGATACGCAGTATTTT.